These T cell receptor beta chains were read from a single sample in a study of blood T cell repertoires in COVID-19. Assay: immunoSEQ multiplex PCR; the TCRdb copy retains only in-frame clones and omits some. In the table there are 13,000 or so clones, around nine tenths of which are singletons. Material: peripheral blood. These receptors came from a human donor in a cohort sampled during active COVID-19. CDR3s include the opening cysteine and the closing phenylalanine or tryptophan. The D gene is left open where the match is weak. Size is omitted from some rows. Given values are once, few, many or a class for expanded clones.

abundance	j_gene	v_gene	d_gene	CDR3aa	CDR3nt
-	TRBJ1-2	TRBV29-1	-	CSVEVLTGEYGYTF	TGCAGCGTTGAGGTCTTGACAGGCGAATATGGCTACACCTTC
-	TRBJ2-7	TRBV7-2	TRBD2	CASSPSGGLYEQYF	TGTGCCAGCAGCCCTAGCGGGGGGCTCTACGAGCAGTACTTC
-	TRBJ2-3	TRBV30	-	CAWSSGDTQYF	TGTGCCTGGAGTTCGGGAGATACGCAGTATTTT
once	TRBJ2-5	TRBV11-2	-	CASSLDGGQETQYF	TGTGCCAGCAGCTTAGACGGGGGGCAGGAGACCCAGTACTTC
-	TRBJ1-3	TRBV11-2	-	CASSFNSGNTIYF	TGTGCCAGCAGCTTCAACTCTGGAAACACCATATATTTT
-	TRBJ2-2	TRBV6-4	TRBD2	CASSVAGDTGELFF	TGTGCCAGCAGCGTAGCGGGAGACACCGGGGAGCTGTTTTTT
-	TRBJ2-7	TRBV6-5	TRBD2	CASNPGGGSYEQYF	TGTGCCAGTAATCCTGGGGGAGGGTCCTACGAGCAGTACTTC
-	TRBJ2-7	TRBV11-3	TRBD1	CASSGLRQGAREQYF	TGTGCCAGCAGCGGACTGAGACAGGGGGCACGAGAGCAGTACTTC
once	TRBJ2-7	TRBV10-2	TRBD2	CASSDSGGIAYEQYF	TGCGCCAGCAGTGACTCGGGGGGGATCGCCTACGAGCAGTACTTC
-	TRBJ2-1	TRBV27	TRBD1	CASRKTGVLNEQFF	TGTGCCAGCAGGAAGACAGGGGTCCTCAATGAGCAGTTCTTC
-	TRBJ2-3	TRBV5-1	TRBD2	CASSSTSGGATDTQYF	TGCGCCAGCAGTTCCACTAGCGGGGGGGCGACAGATACGCAGTATTTT
-	TRBJ2-5	TRBV18	-	CASSKGGTGQETQYF	TGTGCCAGCTCGAAGGGAGGGACAGGACAAGAGACCCAGTACTTC
-	TRBJ2-3	TRBV9	TRBD2	CASSVAGTSGLTDTQYF	TGTGCCAGCAGCGTAGCTGGGACTAGCGGACTCACAGATACGCAGTATTTT
-	TRBJ2-7	TRBV5-1	-	CASSSGPTGFGSYEQYF	TGCGCCAGCAGCTCGGGACCTACAGGGTTTGGGTCCTACGAGCAGTACTTC
-	TRBJ2-1	TRBV4-2	TRBD2	CASSHASGNSYNEQFF	TGTGCCAGCAGCCACGCTAGCGGGAATTCCTACAATGAGCAGTTCTTC
few	TRBJ2-7	TRBV3-1/TRBV3-2	-	CASSQVRTDTYEQYF	TGTGCCAGCAGCCAAGTCAGGACAGATACCTACGAGCAGTACTTC
few	TRBJ2-5	TRBV5-1	TRBD2	CASSLAGSGGAEETQYF	TGCGCCAGCAGCTTGGCGGGTAGCGGGGGGGCGGAGGAGACCCAGTACTTC
few	TRBJ2-7	TRBV5-1	-	CASSQDTYETYEQYF	TGCGCCAGCTCCCAGGATACATACGAAACCTACGAGCAGTACTTC
-	TRBJ2-7	TRBV4-1	TRBD1	CASSQGPGQGADEQYF	TGCGCCAGCAGCCAAGGTCCCGGGCAGGGGGCAGACGAGCAGTACTTC
-	TRBJ1-3	TRBV4-3	-	CASSQAQGRNTIYF	TGCGCCAGCAGCCAAGCCCAGGGCCGAAACACCATATATTTT
-	TRBJ2-7	TRBV19	TRBD1	CASSTRQGGYEQYF	TGTGCCAGTAGTACCAGACAGGGGGGGTACGAGCAGTACTTC
-	TRBJ2-1	TRBV29-1	-	CSVERQGFDEQFF	TGCAGCGTTGAGAGGCAGGGATTCGATGAGCAGTTCTTC
-	TRBJ1-6	TRBV19	TRBD1	CASSTPGQGKDSPLHF	TGTGCCAGTAGTACCCCAGGACAGGGGAAGGATTCACCCCTCCACTTT
-	TRBJ1-4	TRBV9	-	CASSVGRADEKLFF	TGTGCCAGCAGCGTAGGCAGGGCTGATGAAAAACTGTTTTTT
-	TRBJ2-7	TRBV5-1	-	CASSERVSHEQYF	TGCGCCAGCAGCGAGCGGGTAAGCCACGAGCAGTACTTC
-	TRBJ1-6	TRBV15	-	CATSRDTQVFYNSPLHF	TGTGCCACCAGCAGAGATACACAGGTCTTCTATAATTCACCCCTCCACTTT
-	TRBJ2-2	TRBV5-6	TRBD2	CASSLVTSGENTGELFF	TGTGCCAGCAGCTTGGTGACTAGCGGGGAGAACACCGGGGAGCTGTTTTTT
-	TRBJ1-1	TRBV5-1	-	CASSLVPGEAFF	TGCGCCAGCAGCTTGGTCCCGGGGGAAGCTTTCTTT
few	TRBJ2-1	TRBV24-1	-	CATSDPSSYNEQFF	TGTGCCACCAGTGATCCGAGCTCCTACAATGAGCAGTTCTTC
-	TRBJ2-4	TRBV3-1/TRBV3-2	TRBD2	CASSQEKRGGSIQYF	TGTGCCAGCAGCCAAGAAAAGCGGGGGGGCTCCATTCAGTACTTC
once	TRBJ2-2	TRBV4-1	-	CASSQERSGAAGELFF	TGCGCCAGCAGCCAAGAGAGATCTGGAGCCGCCGGGGAGCTGTTTTTT
-	TRBJ1-5	TRBV6-5	TRBD1	CASRGTGGNQPQHF	TGTGCCAGCAGGGGAACAGGGGGCAATCAGCCCCAGCATTTT
-	TRBJ1-3	TRBV5-1	-	CASSSQGTGNTIYF	TGCGCCAGCAGCTCACAGGGTACCGGAAACACCATATATTTT
once	TRBJ2-5	TRBV11-3	TRBD2	CASSLGQGSGGRWETQYF	TGTGCCAGCAGCTTAGGTCAGGGTAGCGGGGGCCGATGGGAGACCCAGTACTTC
-	TRBJ2-7	TRBV6-1	TRBD2	CASSEVAGGPYEQYF	TGTGCCAGCAGTGAAGTAGCGGGAGGACCGTACGAGCAGTACTTC
few	TRBJ2-7	TRBV6-1	-	CASSEAWQGGREQYF	TGTGCCAGCAGTGAAGCTTGGCAGGGTGGACGCGAGCAGTACTTC
-	TRBJ1-5	TRBV19	TRBD1	CASTNPGQGGFSNQPQHF	TGTGCCAGTACCAACCCGGGACAGGGAGGTTTCAGCAATCAGCCCCAGCATTTT
-	TRBJ2-1	TRBV6-2/TRBV6-3	-	CASSFPWGGGFNEQFF	TGTGCCAGCAGTTTCCCCTGGGGCGGGGGCTTCAATGAGCAGTTCTTC
-	TRBJ1-1	TRBV6-5	TRBD1	CASFNPGGGTEAFF	TGTGCCAGCTTTAACCCAGGGGGAGGCACTGAAGCTTTCTTT
-	TRBJ1-5	TRBV2	-	CASGAARRGNQPQHF	TGTGCCAGCGGGGCGGCAAGGAGGGGCAATCAGCCCCAGCATTTT
-	TRBJ1-1	TRBV7-8	-	CASSLDREGRTEAFF	TGTGCCAGCAGCTTAGATCGGGAGGGGAGGACTGAAGCTTTCTTT
-	TRBJ1-1	TRBV19	-	CASSIQGLPNTEAFF	TGTGCCAGTAGTATCCAGGGATTACCGAACACTGAAGCTTTCTTT
-	TRBJ2-7	TRBV6-5	TRBD1	CASRGGTGGGEQYF	TGTGCCAGCAGGGGTGGGACAGGGGGAGGCGAGCAGTACTTC
-	TRBJ1-4	TRBV19	TRBD1	CASAEQGDSEKLFF	TGTGCCAGCGCGGAACAGGGGGATAGTGAAAAACTGTTTTTT
-	TRBJ2-3	TRBV10-3	TRBD2	CAISAGGLNTDTQYF	TGTGCCATCAGTGCGGGGGGACTGAACACAGATACGCAGTATTTT
-	TRBJ2-3	TRBV7-9	-	CASSLGRGSDTQYF	TGTGCCAGCAGCTTAGGGCGCGGGTCAGATACGCAGTATTTT